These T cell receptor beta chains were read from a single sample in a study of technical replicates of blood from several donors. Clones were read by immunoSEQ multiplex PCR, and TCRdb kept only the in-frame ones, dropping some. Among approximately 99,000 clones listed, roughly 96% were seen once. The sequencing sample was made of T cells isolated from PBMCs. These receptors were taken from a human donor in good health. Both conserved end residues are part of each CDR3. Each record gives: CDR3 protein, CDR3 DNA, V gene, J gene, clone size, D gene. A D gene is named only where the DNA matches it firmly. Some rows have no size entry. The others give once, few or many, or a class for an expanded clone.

CDR3aa: CASSRTGEGSGELFF
CDR3nt: TGTGCCAGCAGCCGAACGGGAGAAGGGTCCGGGGAGCTGTTTTTT
v_gene: TRBV11-2
j_gene: TRBJ2-2
abundance: .
d_gene: .

CDR3aa: CASSQDLLQGGEKLFF
CDR3nt: TGTGCCAGCAGCCAAGATCTTTTACAGGGCGGCGAAAAACTGTTTTTT
v_gene: TRBV14
j_gene: TRBJ1-4
abundance: .
d_gene: .

CDR3aa: CRAPVNTEAFF
CDR3nt: TGCAGAGCTCCTGTAAACACTGAAGCTTTCTTT
v_gene: TRBV20-1
j_gene: TRBJ1-1
abundance: .
d_gene: .

CDR3aa: CASSPGLTVPYGYTF
CDR3nt: TGTGCCAGCAGTCCCGGGTTGACAGTCCCTTATGGCTACACCTTC
v_gene: TRBV27
j_gene: TRBJ1-2
abundance: .
d_gene: .

CDR3aa: CASSDGGIAGSYNEQFF
CDR3nt: TGTGCCAGCAGCGACGGGGGAATAGCGGGCTCCTACAATGAGCAGTTCTTC
v_gene: TRBV25-1
j_gene: TRBJ2-1
abundance: .
d_gene: TRBD2

CDR3aa: CASSHWDITEAFF
CDR3nt: TGTGCCAGCAGCCATTGGGACATCACTGAAGCTTTCTTT
v_gene: TRBV7-3
j_gene: TRBJ1-1
abundance: few
d_gene: .

CDR3aa: CASSFDGNSYEQYF
CDR3nt: TGTGCCAGCAGCTTCGACGGGAACTCCTACGAGCAGTACTTC
v_gene: TRBV5-4
j_gene: TRBJ2-7
abundance: .
d_gene: .

CDR3aa: CASRPGISSYEQYF
CDR3nt: TGTGCCAGCAGGCCAGGCATCAGCTCCTACGAGCAGTACTTC
v_gene: TRBV6-6
j_gene: TRBJ2-7
abundance: .
d_gene: .

CDR3aa: CASSLRTGGWDEQYF
CDR3nt: TGTGCCAGCAGCCTAAGGACAGGGGGCTGGGACGAGCAGTACTTC
v_gene: TRBV11-3
j_gene: TRBJ2-7
abundance: .
d_gene: TRBD1

CDR3aa: CASSAISGNTIYF
CDR3nt: TGCGCCAGCTCCGCTATCTCTGGAAACACCATATATTTT
v_gene: TRBV10-1
j_gene: TRBJ1-3
abundance: .
d_gene: .

CDR3aa: CASYTGNRNQPQHF
CDR3nt: TGTGCCAGTTATACAGGGAATCGCAATCAGCCCCAGCATTTT
v_gene: TRBV2
j_gene: TRBJ1-5
abundance: .
d_gene: .

CDR3aa: CASNSGLAGGSETQYF
CDR3nt: TGCGCCAGCAACTCCGGACTAGCGGGAGGTTCGGAGACCCAGTACTTC
v_gene: TRBV5-1
j_gene: TRBJ2-5
abundance: once
d_gene: TRBD2

CDR3aa: CASSVVKRSFIDEQFF
CDR3nt: TGTGCCAGCAGCGTAGTGAAGCGTAGTTTTATCGATGAGCAGTTCTTC
v_gene: TRBV9
j_gene: TRBJ2-1
abundance: .
d_gene: .

CDR3aa: CASSFWTGGVNTEAFF
CDR3nt: TGTGCCAGCAGCTTCTGGACAGGGGGAGTAAACACTGAAGCTTTCTTT
v_gene: TRBV7-8
j_gene: TRBJ1-1
abundance: .
d_gene: TRBD1

CDR3aa: CASSLSRGGNEQFF
CDR3nt: TGTGCCAGCAGTTTATCTAGGGGGGGGAATGAGCAGTTCTTC
v_gene: TRBV27
j_gene: TRBJ2-1
abundance: .
d_gene: .

CDR3aa: CASRGLAGANEQFF
CDR3nt: TGTGCCAGCAGGGGACTAGCGGGAGCTAATGAGCAGTTCTTC
v_gene: TRBV28
j_gene: TRBJ2-1
abundance: once
d_gene: TRBD2

CDR3aa: CASSVITGLLSRETQYF
CDR3nt: TGTGCCAGCAGTGTGATAACAGGATTACTTTCGAGAGAGACCCAGTACTTC
v_gene: TRBV6-1
j_gene: TRBJ2-5
abundance: .
d_gene: .

CDR3aa: CASSIRGGRFETQYF
CDR3nt: TGTGCCAGTAGTATTCGCGGCGGGAGATTCGAGACCCAGTACTTC
v_gene: TRBV19
j_gene: TRBJ2-5
abundance: .
d_gene: TRBD2

CDR3aa: CASSVDRVSNEKLFF
CDR3nt: TGTGCCAGCAGCGTGGACAGGGTCTCTAATGAAAAACTGTTTTTT
v_gene: TRBV7-6
j_gene: TRBJ1-4
abundance: .
d_gene: TRBD1

CDR3aa: CASSYVSGSSYNEQFF
CDR3nt: TGTGCCAGCAGTTACGTGAGCGGGAGCTCCTACAATGAGCAGTTCTTC
v_gene: TRBV6-5
j_gene: TRBJ2-1
abundance: .
d_gene: TRBD2

CDR3aa: CAWSKGRLAGNYEQYF
CDR3nt: TGTGCCTGGAGTAAGGGAAGGCTAGCGGGAAACTACGAGCAGTACTTC
v_gene: TRBV30
j_gene: TRBJ2-7
abundance: .
d_gene: TRBD2

CDR3aa: CASSPDRGPYGYTF
CDR3nt: TGTGCCAGCTCACCGGACAGGGGGCCTTATGGCTACACCTTC
v_gene: TRBV18
j_gene: TRBJ1-2
abundance: few
d_gene: TRBD1

CDR3aa: CASSLEQEYTQYF
CDR3nt: TGCGCCAGCAGCTTGGAACAGGAGTATACGCAGTATTTT
v_gene: TRBV5-1
j_gene: TRBJ2-3
abundance: .
d_gene: .

CDR3aa: CASSLKFPGGDEQYF
CDR3nt: TGTGCCAGCAGCTTGAAGTTCCCAGGGGGCGACGAGCAGTACTTC
v_gene: TRBV5-6
j_gene: TRBJ2-7
abundance: .
d_gene: TRBD1

CDR3aa: CATIAGGMNTEAFF
CDR3nt: TGTGCCACTATTGCCGGGGGAATGAACACTGAAGCTTTCTTT
v_gene: TRBV7-3
j_gene: TRBJ1-1
abundance: .
d_gene: .

CDR3aa: CASGGQGYGYTF
CDR3nt: TGCGCCAGTGGAGGACAGGGCTATGGCTACACCTTC
v_gene: TRBV4-1
j_gene: TRBJ1-2
abundance: .
d_gene: TRBD1

CDR3aa: CASSGAAHRSYEQYF
CDR3nt: TGTGCCAGCAGTGGAGCGGCTCATAGGTCCTACGAGCAGTACTTC
v_gene: TRBV25-1
j_gene: TRBJ2-7
abundance: .
d_gene: .

CDR3aa: CASSQGFWTEDNEQFF
CDR3nt: TGTGCCAGCAGCCAAGGCTTTTGGACAGAGGACAATGAGCAGTTCTTC
v_gene: TRBV4-2
j_gene: TRBJ2-1
abundance: .
d_gene: .

CDR3aa: CASSRGVPSSYNEQFF
CDR3nt: TGTGCCAGTAGTAGAGGAGTTCCCAGCTCCTACAATGAGCAGTTCTTC
v_gene: TRBV19
j_gene: TRBJ2-1
abundance: .
d_gene: .

CDR3aa: CASSGGRSYEQYF
CDR3nt: TGTGCCAGCAGTGGCGGCCGTTCCTACGAGCAGTACTTC
v_gene: TRBV2
j_gene: TRBJ2-7
abundance: .
d_gene: .

CDR3aa: CASNPTFYNEQFF
CDR3nt: TGTGCCAGCAACCCCACATTTTACAATGAGCAGTTCTTC
v_gene: TRBV11-3
j_gene: TRBJ2-1
abundance: few
d_gene: .

CDR3aa: CASSLVSGSTDTQYF
CDR3nt: TGTGCCAGCAGTTTGGTTAGCGGGAGCACAGATACGCAGTATTTT
v_gene: TRBV27
j_gene: TRBJ2-3
abundance: .
d_gene: TRBD2

CDR3aa: CASSEPARGDRRYEPQHF
CDR3nt: TGCGCCAGCAGTGAGCCTGCAAGGGGTGACAGAAGGTATGAGCCCCAGCATTTT
v_gene: TRBV10-1
j_gene: TRBJ1-5
abundance: once
d_gene: .

CDR3aa: CASSYSGHSNTEAFF
CDR3nt: TGTGCCAGCAGCTACTCGGGACACTCGAACACTGAAGCTTTCTTT
v_gene: TRBV7-3
j_gene: TRBJ1-1
abundance: .
d_gene: .

CDR3aa: CASRPTGTFYEQYF
CDR3nt: TGTGCCAGCAGGCCGACAGGGACTTTTTACGAGCAGTACTTC
v_gene: TRBV6-5
j_gene: TRBJ2-7
abundance: once
d_gene: .

CDR3aa: CASSTPSASNYGYTF
CDR3nt: TGTGCCAGTAGTACCCCAAGCGCCTCTAACTATGGCTACACCTTC
v_gene: TRBV19
j_gene: TRBJ1-2
abundance: once
d_gene: .

CDR3aa: CASSVLAGVTDTQYF
CDR3nt: TGTGCCAGCAGCGTCCTAGCGGGAGTCACAGATACGCAGTATTTT
v_gene: TRBV9
j_gene: TRBJ2-3
abundance: .
d_gene: TRBD2

CDR3aa: CASSQEAYTGGVNGYTF
CDR3nt: TGCGCCAGCAGCCAAGAAGCCTATACTGGAGGGGTAAATGGCTACACCTTC
v_gene: TRBV4-1
j_gene: TRBJ1-2
abundance: .
d_gene: .

CDR3aa: CASNRENTEAFF
CDR3nt: TGTGCCAGCAACCGGGAGAACACTGAAGCTTTCTTT
v_gene: TRBV6-6
j_gene: TRBJ1-1
abundance: .
d_gene: .

CDR3aa: CASSVRRLTDTQYF
CDR3nt: TGTGCCAGCAGTGTGAGGAGGCTCACAGATACGCAGTATTTT
v_gene: TRBV2
j_gene: TRBJ2-3
abundance: .
d_gene: .

CDR3aa: CASSVGPTGPEQFF
CDR3nt: TGTGCCAGCAGCGTAGGCCCCACAGGGCCTGAGCAGTTCTTC
v_gene: TRBV9
j_gene: TRBJ2-1
abundance: .
d_gene: .

CDR3aa: CASSSDRGNQPQHF
CDR3nt: TGTGCCAGCTCGTCAGACAGGGGTAATCAGCCCCAGCATTTT
v_gene: TRBV18
j_gene: TRBJ1-5
abundance: .
d_gene: TRBD1

CDR3aa: CASSSYRGAPDTQYF
CDR3nt: TGTGCCAGCAGTTCCTACAGGGGAGCCCCAGATACGCAGTATTTT
v_gene: TRBV6-5
j_gene: TRBJ2-3
abundance: .
d_gene: TRBD1

CDR3aa: CASSSFLAGGTDTQYF
CDR3nt: TGTGCCAGCAGCTCTTTCCTAGCGGGTGGCACAGATACGCAGTATTTT
v_gene: TRBV5-6
j_gene: TRBJ2-3
abundance: .
d_gene: TRBD2

CDR3aa: CASSLSIGTAEDEQYF
CDR3nt: TGTGCCAGCAGTTTATCGATTGGTACGGCGGAGGACGAGCAGTACTTC
v_gene: TRBV27
j_gene: TRBJ2-7
abundance: .
d_gene: .

CDR3aa: CASSLRGLNGTEAFF
CDR3nt: TGTGCCAGCAGCTTAAGGGGACTTAACGGCACTGAAGCTTTCTTT
v_gene: TRBV11-2
j_gene: TRBJ1-1
abundance: .
d_gene: .

CDR3aa: CASSPYKGGQPQHF
CDR3nt: TGTGCCAGCAGCCCCTATAAAGGGGGTCAGCCCCAGCATTTT
v_gene: TRBV9
j_gene: TRBJ1-5
abundance: .
d_gene: .

CDR3aa: CASSRGGANTEAFF
CDR3nt: TGCGCCAGCAGTCGGGGGGGGGCAAACACTGAAGCTTTCTTT
v_gene: TRBV10-1
j_gene: TRBJ1-1
abundance: .
d_gene: .

CDR3aa: CASSVLGSGMGHNEQFF
CDR3nt: TGTGCCAGCAGCGTTTTGGGTAGCGGGATGGGCCACAATGAGCAGTTCTTC
v_gene: TRBV9
j_gene: TRBJ2-1
abundance: .
d_gene: TRBD2

CDR3aa: CASSFPGQLNYGYTF
CDR3nt: TGTGCCAGCAGCTTCCCGGGACAGCTTAACTATGGCTACACCTTC
v_gene: TRBV7-3
j_gene: TRBJ1-2
abundance: .
d_gene: TRBD1

CDR3aa: CASSSPRGRAIYGYTF
CDR3nt: TGTGCCAGCAGCTCCCCAAGGGGCAGGGCCATCTATGGCTACACCTTC
v_gene: TRBV7-2
j_gene: TRBJ1-2
abundance: .
d_gene: .

CDR3aa: CSVGERETQYF
CDR3nt: TGCAGCGTTGGGGAGCGGGAGACCCAGTACTTC
v_gene: TRBV29-1
j_gene: TRBJ2-5
abundance: .
d_gene: .

CDR3aa: CASSVFDREVHNEQFF
CDR3nt: TGTGCCAGCAGCGTATTCGACAGGGAGGTACACAATGAGCAGTTCTTC
v_gene: TRBV9
j_gene: TRBJ2-1
abundance: .
d_gene: .

CDR3aa: CASSQRAGTNTEAFF
CDR3nt: TGCGCCAGCAGCCAAAGAGCGGGGACGAACACTGAAGCTTTCTTT
v_gene: TRBV4-1
j_gene: TRBJ1-1
abundance: .
d_gene: .

CDR3aa: CASSRLAGAYNEQFF
CDR3nt: TGTGCCAGCAGTCGACTAGCGGGAGCGTATAATGAGCAGTTCTTC
v_gene: TRBV2
j_gene: TRBJ2-1
abundance: .
d_gene: TRBD2

CDR3aa: CSVFSVFGETQYF
CDR3nt: TGCAGCGTTTTTAGCGTCTTTGGAGAGACCCAGTACTTC
v_gene: TRBV29-1
j_gene: TRBJ2-5
abundance: .
d_gene: .

CDR3aa: CASSWGGSGNTIYF
CDR3nt: TGTGCCAGCAGTTGGGGGGGCTCTGGAAACACCATATATTTT
v_gene: TRBV28
j_gene: TRBJ1-3
abundance: .
d_gene: .

CDR3aa: CAISEGQGAGNTIYF
CDR3nt: TGTGCCATCAGTGAGGGACAGGGCGCTGGAAACACCATATATTTT
v_gene: TRBV10-3
j_gene: TRBJ1-3
abundance: .
d_gene: TRBD1

CDR3aa: CASKRRSNTEAFF
CDR3nt: TGTGCCAGCAAAAGGAGGTCGAACACTGAAGCTTTCTTT
v_gene: TRBV28
j_gene: TRBJ1-1
abundance: few
d_gene: .

CDR3aa: CASSQAAGYEQYF
CDR3nt: TGCGCCAGCAGCCAAGCCGCAGGCTACGAGCAGTACTTC
v_gene: TRBV4-1
j_gene: TRBJ2-7
abundance: .
d_gene: .